These T cell receptor beta chains were read from a single sample in a study of blood T cell repertoires in COVID-19. Profiled with immunoSEQ multiplex PCR; TCRdb holds only in-frame clones, not every one. This repertoire shows approximately 150,000 clones, approximately 84% found once; its top ten account for about 11%. Input material: peripheral blood. The receptor source for this set is a man aged 65-85 years with active or convalescent COVID-19. The CDR3 runs from the conserved cysteine through the conserved F or W.

V	J	CDR3
TRBV28	TRBJ1-2	CASSFFQTPWGYTF
TRBV5-4	TRBJ2-5	CASSQRLAGNQETQYF
TRBV7-9	TRBJ1-2	CASSLVSSDGYTF
TRBV7-2	TRBJ2-3	CASRTKGLAGADTQYF
TRBV4-3	TRBJ2-1	CASSQDFRQGSYNEQFF
TRBV14	TRBJ1-2	CASSQQGAGGYTF
TRBV2	TRBJ2-1	CASSQRQVGEQFF
TRBV6-1	TRBJ2-7	CASIKGTSVFHEQYF
TRBV12-3/TRBV12-4	TRBJ2-3	CASSPDRENTQYF
TRBV6-5	TRBJ1-1	CASRSTGTEAFF
TRBV28	TRBJ2-1	CASSLYPPEVGSYNEQFF
TRBV7-2	TRBJ1-5	CASSVQGPTAQHF
TRBV19	TRBJ1-4	CASSIAVPGKLFF
TRBV11-2	TRBJ1-6	CASSRHSGYRVWSPLHF
TRBV6-6	TRBJ2-7	CASTRGLAGEQYF
TRBV28	TRBJ1-1	CASNLRARGVTEAFF
TRBV7-2	TRBJ2-3	CASTRGGDTQYF
TRBV4-3	TRBJ2-5	CASSQDTLVWETQYF
TRBV7-8	TRBJ1-1	CASSLTGVVNTEAFF
TRBV5-1	TRBJ1-4	CASSLEGQFNEKLFF
TRBV7-6	TRBJ2-2	CASSLATGANTGELFF
TRBV5-4	TRBJ1-2	CASSQDRLTNYGYTF
TRBV4-1	TRBJ2-1	CASSQEGTGGPYNEQFF
TRBV15	TRBJ2-5	CATSTTRSGVRETQYF
TRBV9	TRBJ1-5	CASSVGPYSNQPQHF
TRBV15	TRBJ2-2	CATSVRAGGYGELFF
TRBV6-5	TRBJ1-2	CASSYWASGETGYTF
TRBV6-6	TRBJ2-5	CASSLGRVQETQYF
TRBV2	TRBJ2-7	CASMREGLSEQYF
TRBV7-9	TRBJ2-3	CASRFGQGRPDTQYF
TRBV19	TRBJ1-5	CASSARTGGPQPQHF
TRBV5-4	TRBJ2-7	CASRGPQDYEQYF
TRBV6-1	TRBJ1-2	CASSEVGGYGYTF
TRBV6-5	TRBJ1-5	CASSYSRAFQPQHF
TRBV19	TRBJ1-2	CASSAALGPPEGYTF
TRBV28	TRBJ1-3	CASSPTGEGNTIYF
TRBV6-5	TRBJ1-5	CASSRQGQGNQPQHF
TRBV5-1	TRBJ2-5	CASSFSGGPQETQYF
TRBV7-2	TRBJ2-1	CASSLAGDGGWGVRSYNEQFF
TRBV11-2	TRBJ2-7	CASSGGRRSYEQYF
TRBV28	TRBJ1-1	CASSSTSTQMAFF
TRBV6-2/TRBV6-3	TRBJ2-1	CASSYSVYRAGDEQFF